This T cell receptor (beta chain) is drawn from a study of blood T cells in healthy people across ages. The second PCR ran roughly 6 to 12 cycles with a sample-barcoded 5' primer and J-beta primers. Each CDR3 protein is one row after TCRdb ran MiXCR on the 5' RACE reads. The sample lists around 700,000 distinct CDR3 sequences, around a quarter seen once, with roughly a tenth in the top ten. The CDR3 is 13 amino acids. The ends were cut back, 7 bases at V and 5 bases at J, with 15 bases in the middle. These data also formed part of another study, on T cells of mothers and their children.

This receptor was taken from a boy aged 5-17 years in good health. The genes are TRBV12-3 or TRBV12-4 and TRBJ2-7; a weak D match, TRBD1 (6 bases). The sequenced material came from blood. CDR3 sequence reads: CASNGGRDDEQYF. CDR3 sequence (DNA): TGTGCCAGCAATGGGGGCAGGGACGACGAGCAGTACTTC.